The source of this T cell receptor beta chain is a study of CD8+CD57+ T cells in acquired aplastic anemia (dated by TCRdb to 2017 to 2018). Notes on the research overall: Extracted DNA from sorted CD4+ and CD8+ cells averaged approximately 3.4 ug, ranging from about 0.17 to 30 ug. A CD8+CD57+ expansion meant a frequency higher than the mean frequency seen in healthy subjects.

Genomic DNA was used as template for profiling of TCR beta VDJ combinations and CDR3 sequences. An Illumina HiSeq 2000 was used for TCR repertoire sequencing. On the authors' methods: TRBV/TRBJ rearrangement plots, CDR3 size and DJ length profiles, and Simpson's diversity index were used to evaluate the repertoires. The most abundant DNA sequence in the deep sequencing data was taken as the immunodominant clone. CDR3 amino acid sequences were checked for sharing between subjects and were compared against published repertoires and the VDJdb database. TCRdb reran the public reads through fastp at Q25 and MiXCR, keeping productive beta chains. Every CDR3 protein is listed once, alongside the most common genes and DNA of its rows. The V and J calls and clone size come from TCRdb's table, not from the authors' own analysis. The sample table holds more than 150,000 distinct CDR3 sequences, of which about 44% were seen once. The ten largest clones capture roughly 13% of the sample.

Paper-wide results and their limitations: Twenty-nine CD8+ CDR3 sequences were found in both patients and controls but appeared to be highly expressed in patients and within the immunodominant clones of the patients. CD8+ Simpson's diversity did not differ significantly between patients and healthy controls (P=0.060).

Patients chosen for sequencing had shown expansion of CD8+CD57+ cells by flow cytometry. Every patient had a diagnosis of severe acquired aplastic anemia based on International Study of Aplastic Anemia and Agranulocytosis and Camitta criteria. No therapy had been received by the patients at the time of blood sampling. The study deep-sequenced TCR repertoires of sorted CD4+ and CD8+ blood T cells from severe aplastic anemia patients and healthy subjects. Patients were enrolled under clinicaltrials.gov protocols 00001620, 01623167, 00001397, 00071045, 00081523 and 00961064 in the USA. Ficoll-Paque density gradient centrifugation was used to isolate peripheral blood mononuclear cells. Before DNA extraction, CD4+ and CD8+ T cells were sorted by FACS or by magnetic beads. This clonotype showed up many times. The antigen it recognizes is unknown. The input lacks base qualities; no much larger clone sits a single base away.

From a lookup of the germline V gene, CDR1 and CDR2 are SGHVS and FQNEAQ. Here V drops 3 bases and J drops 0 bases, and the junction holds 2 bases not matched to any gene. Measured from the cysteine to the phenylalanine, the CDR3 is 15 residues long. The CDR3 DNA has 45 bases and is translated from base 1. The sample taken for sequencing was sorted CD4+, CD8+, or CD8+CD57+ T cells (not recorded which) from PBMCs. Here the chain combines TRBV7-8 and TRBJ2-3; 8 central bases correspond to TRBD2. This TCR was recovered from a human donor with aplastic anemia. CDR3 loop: CASSFSGASTDTQYF. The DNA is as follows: TGTGCCAGCAGCTTTAGCGGGGCGAGCACAGATACGCAGTATTTT.